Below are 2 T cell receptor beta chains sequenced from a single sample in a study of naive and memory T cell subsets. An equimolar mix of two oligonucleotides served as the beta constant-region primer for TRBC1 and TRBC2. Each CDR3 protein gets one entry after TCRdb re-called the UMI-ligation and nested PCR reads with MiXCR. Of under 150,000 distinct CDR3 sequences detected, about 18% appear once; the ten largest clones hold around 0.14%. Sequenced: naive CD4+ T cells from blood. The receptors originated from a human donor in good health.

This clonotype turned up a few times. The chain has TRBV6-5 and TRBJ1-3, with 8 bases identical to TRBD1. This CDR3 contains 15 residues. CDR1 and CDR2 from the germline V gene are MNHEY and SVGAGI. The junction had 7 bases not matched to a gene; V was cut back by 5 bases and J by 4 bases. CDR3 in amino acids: CASSGQGSSGNTIYF. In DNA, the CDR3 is TGTGCCAGCAGTGGACAGGGCTCGTCCGGAAACACCATATATTTT.

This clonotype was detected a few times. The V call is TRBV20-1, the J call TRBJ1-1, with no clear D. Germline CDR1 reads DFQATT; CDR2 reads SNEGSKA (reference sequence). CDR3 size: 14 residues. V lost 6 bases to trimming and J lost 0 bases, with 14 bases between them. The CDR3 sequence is CSAHQIPLNTEAFF. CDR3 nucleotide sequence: TGCAGTGCCCACCAAATTCCGCTGAACACTGAAGCTTTCTTT.